This T cell receptor beta chain is drawn from a study of T cells after yellow fever vaccination. Study overall: Some fractions had low cell numbers, and these were prepared with SMART-Seq v4 Ultra Low Input.

This clonotype was seen more than once but under ten times. They built TCR cDNA with 5'RACE template switching, a step that put in a universal primer site and UMIs. TCRdb used MiXCR to reprocess the 5' RACE reads, holding one entry per CDR3 protein. The table shows a few hundred thousand distinct CDR3 sequences, with over 4% occurring only once. Trimming at V came to 5 bases and at J to 9 bases, leaving 3 bases not matched to a gene. Germline V lookup: CDR1 SGHTA, CDR2 FQGTGA. This CDR3 has 13 amino acids. The receptor was derived from a man aged 18 to 30 who received the YFV17D yellow fever vaccine. V is TRBV7-3 and J is TRBJ1-6; 8 positions agree with TRBD1. The sequencing here drew on PBMCs, taken 5 days after the yellow fever booster vaccination. Here the CDR3 DNA reads TGTGCCAGCAGCCAGGACAGGGTTTCACCCCTCCACTTT. This gives the protein CASSQDRVSPLHF.